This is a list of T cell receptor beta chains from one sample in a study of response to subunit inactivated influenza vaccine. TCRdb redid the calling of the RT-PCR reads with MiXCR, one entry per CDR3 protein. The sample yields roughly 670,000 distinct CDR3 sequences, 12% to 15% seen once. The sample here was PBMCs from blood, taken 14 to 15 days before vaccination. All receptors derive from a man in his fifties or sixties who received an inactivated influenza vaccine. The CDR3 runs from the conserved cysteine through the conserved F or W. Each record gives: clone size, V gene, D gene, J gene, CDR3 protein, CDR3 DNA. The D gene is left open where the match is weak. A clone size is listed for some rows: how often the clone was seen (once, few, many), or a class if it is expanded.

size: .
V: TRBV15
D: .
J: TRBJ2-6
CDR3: CATKRGSGANVLTF
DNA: TGTGCCACCAAACGCGGCTCTGGGGCCAACGTCCTGACTTTC

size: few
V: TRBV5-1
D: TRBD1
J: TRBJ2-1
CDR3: CASSRDRGQWNEQFF
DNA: TGCGCCAGCAGCCGGGACAGGGGGCAGTGGAATGAGCAGTTCTTC

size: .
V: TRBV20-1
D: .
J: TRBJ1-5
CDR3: CSARERDFYSNQPQHF
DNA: TGCAGTGCTAGAGAGCGGGACTTTTATAGCAATCAGCCCCAGCATTTT

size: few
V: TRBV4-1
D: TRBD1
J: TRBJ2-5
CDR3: CASSQGIPGTGGSQETQYF
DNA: TGCGCCAGCAGCCAAGGGATACCCGGGACAGGGGGCTCCCAAGAGACCCAGTACTTC

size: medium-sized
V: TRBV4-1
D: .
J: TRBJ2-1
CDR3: CASSPSGSSYNEQFF
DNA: TGCGCCAGCAGCCCAAGCGGTAGCTCCTACAATGAGCAGTTCTTC

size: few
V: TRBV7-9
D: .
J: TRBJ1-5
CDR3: CASSPSGAAGQPQHF
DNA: TGTGCCAGCAGCCCCTCGGGTGCCGCCGGACAGCCCCAGCATTTT

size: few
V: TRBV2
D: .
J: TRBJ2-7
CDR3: CASRAGVEGTYEQYF
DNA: TGTGCCAGCAGGGCCGGGGTGGAGGGGACGTACGAGCAGTACTTC

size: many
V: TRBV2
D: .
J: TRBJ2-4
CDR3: CASSDLGVSKNIQYF
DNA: TGTGCCAGCAGTGACCTGGGGGTCTCCAAAAACATTCAGTACTTC

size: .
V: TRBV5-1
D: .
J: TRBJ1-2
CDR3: CASSLGASTYGYTF
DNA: TGCGCCAGCAGCTTGGGGGCCTCGACCTATGGCTACACCTTC

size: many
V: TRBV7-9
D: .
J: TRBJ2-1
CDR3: CASSLGGGRSYNEQFF
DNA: TGTGCCAGCAGTTTGGGGGGCGGACGCTCCTACAATGAGCAGTTCTTC

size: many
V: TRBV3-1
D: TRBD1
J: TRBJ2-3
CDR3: CASSQGTGSATDTQYF
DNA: TGTGCCAGCAGCCAAGGGACAGGGAGTGCCACAGATACGCAGTATTTT

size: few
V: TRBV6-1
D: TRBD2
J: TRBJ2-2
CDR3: CASSEASGSYLTGELFF
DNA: TGTGCCAGCAGTGAAGCTAGCGGGTCGTACCTCACCGGGGAGCTGTTTTTT

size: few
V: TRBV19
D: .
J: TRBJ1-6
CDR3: CASSIGGKQNSPLHF
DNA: TGTGCCAGTAGTATCGGCGGGAAGCAGAATTCACCCCTCCACTTT

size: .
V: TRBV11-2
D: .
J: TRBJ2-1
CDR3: CASSPGTWTGNTYNEQFF
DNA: TGTGCCAGCAGTCCCGGGACATGGACCGGGAATACCTACAATGAGCAGTTCTTC

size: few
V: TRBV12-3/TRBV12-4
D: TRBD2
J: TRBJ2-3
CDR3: CASSSTSGPSDTQYF
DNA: TGTGCCAGCAGTTCGACTAGCGGTCCATCGGATACGCAGTATTTT

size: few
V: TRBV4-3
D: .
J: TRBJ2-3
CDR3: CASSQGLSGTDTQYF
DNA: TGCGCCAGCAGCCAAGGGCTTTCAGGCACAGATACGCAGTATTTT

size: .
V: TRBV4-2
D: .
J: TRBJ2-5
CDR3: CASSQGTLETQYF
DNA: TGTGCCAGCAGCCAGGGTACTTTGGAGACCCAGTACTTC